The T cell receptor (beta chain) under discussion was sequenced for a study of early T cells in non-severe SARS-CoV-2 infection. Germline-derived CDR1 and CDR2 are SQVTM and ANQGSEA. The V segment lost 6 bases and the J segment 2 bases; nucleotides outside the gene matches: 3. The CDR3 consists of 13 residues. A single record per CDR3 protein comes from TCRdb applying MiXCR to the 5' RACE reads. Of 43,000 or so distinct CDR3 sequences listed, less than 8.5% are singletons. J is TRBJ1-3 and V is TRBV29-1; 8 nucleotides align to TRBD1. The material sequenced was whole blood. The origin of this receptor is an adult who was a healthcare worker with PCR-confirmed SARS-CoV-2 infection or an uninfected control (not recorded which). The CDR3 region is CSVQDRAGNTIYF. The CDR3 region has the DNA TGCAGCGTCCAGGACAGGGCTGGAAACACCATATATTTT.